Listed below are T cell receptor beta chains from one sample, sequenced in a study of shared clonotypes between healthy human individuals. Generated by immunoSEQ multiplex PCR, the TCRdb table keeps only in-frame clones and is missing some. The table includes fewer than 2.5 million clones, 80% to 95% detected once. Material: naive CD4+ T cells from PBMCs. The source is a man younger than 35 in good health. Some clones in this sample may be carry-over from other donors' samples. The CDR3 runs from the conserved cysteine through the conserved F or W. A D gene is named only where the DNA matches it firmly. Clone size is given for some rows only: seen once, a few or many times, or a class if the clone is expanded.

clone size: once
J gene: TRBJ1-3
D gene: .
V gene: TRBV21-1
CDR3 DNA: TGTGCCAGCAGCAAAACCCCATCTTCTCCACCGAACTCTGGAAACACCATATATTTT
CDR3 protein: CASSKTPSSPPNSGNTIYF

clone size: .
J gene: TRBJ1-2
D gene: .
V gene: TRBV10-1
CDR3 DNA: TGCGCCAGCAGTGAGGGTTTCAGTCACTATGGCTACACCTTC
CDR3 protein: CASSEGFSHYGYTF

clone size: .
J gene: TRBJ2-7
D gene: .
V gene: TRBV5-4
CDR3 DNA: TGTGCCAGCAGCTTGGCTAGGGGCCACGTCTCCTACGAGCAGTACTTC
CDR3 protein: CASSLARGHVSYEQYF

clone size: once
J gene: TRBJ2-7
D gene: TRBD2
V gene: TRBV6-5
CDR3 DNA: TGTGCCAGCAGTCCTACTAGCGGGAGGGCCCAAGAGCAGTACTTC
CDR3 protein: CASSPTSGRAQEQYF

clone size: .
J gene: TRBJ1-4
D gene: .
V gene: TRBV5-1
CDR3 DNA: TGCGCCAGCAGCTTGGGTCAGGGGCTCAGTAATGAAAAACTGTTTTTT
CDR3 protein: CASSLGQGLSNEKLFF

clone size: .
J gene: TRBJ2-5
D gene: .
V gene: TRBV5-4
CDR3 DNA: TGTGCCAGCAGCCCCCCAAACAGGGTTGGAGAGACCCAGTACTTC
CDR3 protein: CASSPPNRVGETQYF

clone size: .
J gene: TRBJ1-2
D gene: .
V gene: TRBV28
CDR3 DNA: TGTGCCAGCTACAGCGCCGCGTACTATGGCTACACCTTC
CDR3 protein: CASYSAAYYGYTF

clone size: .
J gene: TRBJ1-2
D gene: .
V gene: TRBV6-1
CDR3 DNA: TGTGCCAGCAGTGAAGTCCACGGAGGCTATGGCTACACCTTC
CDR3 protein: CASSEVHGGYGYTF

clone size: .
J gene: TRBJ1-5
D gene: .
V gene: TRBV7-3
CDR3 DNA: TGTGCCAGCAGCCTTCCGGGTGCGGGAAGGCCCCAGCATTTT
CDR3 protein: CASSLPGAGRPQHF

clone size: once
J gene: TRBJ2-2
D gene: TRBD2
V gene: TRBV10-1
CDR3 DNA: TGCGCCAGCAGAGCGGGACGGGGGACCGGGGAGCTGTTTTTT
CDR3 protein: CASRAGRGTGELFF

clone size: .
J gene: TRBJ2-5
D gene: TRBD2
V gene: TRBV10-3
CDR3 DNA: TGTGCCACCGGGGGGGAGTATTCGGAGACCCAGTACTTC
CDR3 protein: CATGGEYSETQYF

clone size: .
J gene: TRBJ1-5
D gene: .
V gene: TRBV2
CDR3 DNA: TGTGCCAGCAGTGAAGGTGGAACAGGGTTAAATTTT
CDR3 protein: CASSEGGTGLNF

clone size: .
J gene: TRBJ2-1
D gene: TRBD2
V gene: TRBV4-1
CDR3 DNA: TGCGCCAGCAGCCAAGCCGGGACTAGCGGGAGCCTTGAGCAGTTCTTC
CDR3 protein: CASSQAGTSGSLEQFF

clone size: .
J gene: TRBJ2-7
D gene: .
V gene: TRBV4-2
CDR3 DNA: TGTGCCAGCAGCCAGTCCGTTGGTAGGGTTTCTCGGGAGCAGTACTTC
CDR3 protein: CASSQSVGRVSREQYF

clone size: .
J gene: TRBJ2-7
D gene: .
V gene: TRBV5-4
CDR3 DNA: TGTGCCAGCTCCTACCGGACAGAATCCTACGAGCAGTACTTC
CDR3 protein: CASSYRTESYEQYF

clone size: .
J gene: TRBJ1-1
D gene: TRBD1
V gene: TRBV6-5
CDR3 DNA: TGTGCCAGCAGTTGGGCAGGGGGCTCGAGAACTGAAGCTTTCTTT
CDR3 protein: CASSWAGGSRTEAFF

clone size: .
J gene: TRBJ2-1
D gene: TRBD2
V gene: TRBV7-2
CDR3 DNA: TGTGCCAGCAGCGCTACTAGCGGGAGCTCCTACAATGAGCAGTTCTTC
CDR3 protein: CASSATSGSSYNEQFF

clone size: .
J gene: TRBJ2-1
D gene: .
V gene: TRBV14
CDR3 DNA: TGTGCCAGCAGCCAATCGCAGGGGAATAGGGAGTTCTTC
CDR3 protein: CASSQSQGNREFF

clone size: .
J gene: TRBJ1-2
D gene: .
V gene: TRBV4-2
CDR3 DNA: TGTGCCAGCAGCCAAGATAAGGGCAAAAACTATGGCTACACCTTC
CDR3 protein: CASSQDKGKNYGYTF

clone size: once
J gene: TRBJ2-3
D gene: TRBD2
V gene: TRBV10-1
CDR3 DNA: TGCGCCAGCAGTAAGACTAGCGGGGGATACACAGATACGCAGTATTTT
CDR3 protein: CASSKTSGGYTDTQYF

clone size: .
J gene: TRBJ2-1
D gene: TRBD1
V gene: TRBV19
CDR3 DNA: TGTGCCAGTAGCCCATGGGGGACAGGAGAGAACAATGAGCAGTTCTTC
CDR3 protein: CASSPWGTGENNEQFF

clone size: .
J gene: TRBJ1-1
D gene: TRBD1
V gene: TRBV5-1
CDR3 DNA: TGCGCCAGCAGCTCAGGCCGGGGCGGACAGAACAGGGGTAATGGGAACACTGAAGCTTTCTTT
CDR3 protein: CASSSGRGGQNRGNGNTEAFF

clone size: .
J gene: TRBJ2-1
D gene: .
V gene: TRBV5-1
CDR3 DNA: TGCGCCAGCAGCCCTCTGGGGGTTACTTCCTACAATGAGCAGTTCTTC
CDR3 protein: CASSPLGVTSYNEQFF

clone size: .
J gene: TRBJ1-2
D gene: .
V gene: TRBV28
CDR3 DNA: TGTGCCAGCCTTTACGCAGCTAACTATGGCTACACCTTC
CDR3 protein: CASLYAANYGYTF

clone size: few
J gene: TRBJ1-2
D gene: TRBD1
V gene: TRBV27
CDR3 DNA: TGTGCCAGCAGTTTATCAGGGGGCGGTAACTATGGCTACACCTTC
CDR3 protein: CASSLSGGGNYGYTF

clone size: once
J gene: TRBJ1-2
D gene: .
V gene: TRBV4-3
CDR3 DNA: TGCGCCAGCAGCCAAGAACACCGTAACTATGGCTACACCTTC
CDR3 protein: CASSQEHRNYGYTF

clone size: .
J gene: TRBJ2-1
D gene: .
V gene: TRBV7-9
CDR3 DNA: TGTGCCAGCAGCCCCGGGCCGGCTTACAATGAGCAGTTCTTC
CDR3 protein: CASSPGPAYNEQFF

clone size: .
J gene: TRBJ2-1
D gene: TRBD2
V gene: TRBV5-1
CDR3 DNA: TGCGCCAGCCGCCGGACTAGCGAAACCAATGAGCAGTTCTTC
CDR3 protein: CASRRTSETNEQFF

clone size: once
J gene: TRBJ1-1
D gene: .
V gene: TRBV18
CDR3 DNA: TGTGCCAGCCGGCCCGATTCCCCTGAAGCTTTCTTT
CDR3 protein: CASRPDSPEAFF

clone size: .
J gene: TRBJ2-3
D gene: TRBD2
V gene: TRBV2
CDR3 DNA: TGTGCCAACCTTCTAGCGGAAAGCACAGATACGCAGTATTTT
CDR3 protein: CANLLAESTDTQYF

clone size: .
J gene: TRBJ2-7
D gene: TRBD2
V gene: TRBV5-1
CDR3 DNA: TGCGCCAGCAGCTTGGGACTAGCGGAGACTCTTTACGAGCAGTACTTC
CDR3 protein: CASSLGLAETLYEQYF

clone size: .
J gene: TRBJ1-2
D gene: .
V gene: TRBV28
CDR3 DNA: TGTGCCAGCGGTAGGCGTACTAACTATGGCTACACCTTC
CDR3 protein: CASGRRTNYGYTF

clone size: .
J gene: TRBJ2-3
D gene: .
V gene: TRBV30
CDR3 DNA: TGTGCCTGGAGTGTCGAGTCAGGTACGCAGTATTTT
CDR3 protein: CAWSVESGTQYF

clone size: .
J gene: TRBJ1-2
D gene: .
V gene: TRBV2
CDR3 DNA: TGTGCCAGCAGTGTGGGTGGGACCGGAGACTATGGCTACACCTTC
CDR3 protein: CASSVGGTGDYGYTF

clone size: .
J gene: TRBJ2-1
D gene: .
V gene: TRBV9
CDR3 DNA: TGTGCCAGCAGCGTAGAAGCAGGGGCCTACAATGAGCAGTTCTTC
CDR3 protein: CASSVEAGAYNEQFF

clone size: .
J gene: TRBJ1-5
D gene: TRBD1
V gene: TRBV5-5
CDR3 DNA: TGTGCCAGCAGCCCCGGGACAGGGGATAGCAATCAGCCCCAGCATTTT
CDR3 protein: CASSPGTGDSNQPQHF

clone size: once
J gene: TRBJ2-1
D gene: .
V gene: TRBV7-8
CDR3 DNA: TGTGCCAGCAGTAGGACCAGGGTTATAGCTTGGAATGAGCAGTTCTTC
CDR3 protein: CASSRTRVIAWNEQFF

clone size: .
J gene: TRBJ2-5
D gene: .
V gene: TRBV30
CDR3 DNA: TGTGCCTGGAGTGTATCCCCAGAGACCCAGTACTTC
CDR3 protein: CAWSVSPETQYF

clone size: once
J gene: TRBJ2-2
D gene: .
V gene: TRBV9
CDR3 DNA: TGTGCCAGCAGCGTAGGCCCTACTGGGGCCGGGGAGCTGTTTTTT
CDR3 protein: CASSVGPTGAGELFF

clone size: .
J gene: TRBJ2-5
D gene: .
V gene: TRBV7-2
CDR3 DNA: TGTGCCAGCAGCCCATCCGTACGAGAGACCCAGTACTTC
CDR3 protein: CASSPSVRETQYF

clone size: .
J gene: TRBJ1-1
D gene: .
V gene: TRBV7-9
CDR3 DNA: TGTGCCAGCAGAGGCGCGGCGGGGGGAACTGAAGCTTTCTTT
CDR3 protein: CASRGAAGGTEAFF

clone size: .
J gene: TRBJ2-3
D gene: .
V gene: TRBV5-4
CDR3 DNA: TGTGCCAGCAGAGGGACTAGCACAGATACGCAGTATTTT
CDR3 protein: CASRGTSTDTQYF

clone size: .
J gene: TRBJ2-5
D gene: .
V gene: TRBV29-1
CDR3 DNA: TGCAGCGTACAGGGCGCCCCGGGGACCCAGTACTTC
CDR3 protein: CSVQGAPGTQYF

clone size: .
J gene: TRBJ1-5
D gene: .
V gene: TRBV2
CDR3 DNA: TGTGCCAGCACCGCGGGCTGGGGCAATCAGCCCCAGCATTTT
CDR3 protein: CASTAGWGNQPQHF

clone size: .
J gene: TRBJ2-7
D gene: TRBD2
V gene: TRBV2
CDR3 DNA: TGTGCCAGCAGCGGACAGCGACTAGCGGGGTCCGCCGAGCAGTACTTC
CDR3 protein: CASSGQRLAGSAEQYF

clone size: .
J gene: TRBJ2-3
D gene: .
V gene: TRBV20-1
CDR3 DNA: TGCAGTGGTGAATCCGGGATTACGCAGTATTTT
CDR3 protein: CSGESGITQYF

clone size: .
J gene: TRBJ1-1
D gene: .
V gene: TRBV7-9
CDR3 DNA: TGTGCCAGCAGCGAACTGGGCACCGGAGCTTTCTTT
CDR3 protein: CASSELGTGAFF